The 26 T cell receptor beta chains reported below all come from one sample, sequenced in a study of T cells expressing NK-cell markers. TCRdb processed the 5' RACE reads again and assigns one entry to each CDR3 protein, with no DNA. This table lists 500,000 to 600,000 distinct CDR3 sequences. Sequencing was carried out using blood T cells: a sorted CD56 or NKG2C T cell subset, CD4+ or CD8+ T cells, or bulk PBMC T cells (not recorded which). These receptors all stem from a man aged 18 to 30 in good health.

The chain carries TRBV6-5 and TRBJ1-4. The CDR3 is 14 amino acids. Germline CDR1 is MNHEY and CDR2 is SVGAGI. CDR3 residues: CASSYSVNDEKLFF.

The genes are TRBV20-1 and TRBJ1-5; TCRdb's D call, TRBD1, is unchecked because there is no DNA. The CDR3 loop spans 13 amino acids. CDR1 is DFQATT, CDR2 SNEGSKA, per germline (reference sequence). The CDR3 is CSTGPTGDQPQHF.

This chain uses TRBV27 with TRBJ2-5. The CDR3 extends over 16 amino acids. Germline-derived CDR1 and CDR2 are MNHEY and SMNVEV (reference sequence). The CDR3 loop reads CASRNSWGSGQETQYF.

The chain links TRBV29-1 to TRBJ2-1; the D call from TCRdb, TRBD1, cannot be confirmed without DNA. The germline gives CDR1 SQVTM, CDR2 ANQGSEA. The CDR3 runs 12 residues. CDR3 sequence reads: CSVRRTGNEQFF.

The V gene is TRBV11-1, the J gene TRBJ2-5; TCRdb lists TRBD1, though no DNA is available to test this call. CDR1 is SGHAT, CDR2 FQDESV, per germline (reference sequence). This CDR3 has 19 amino acids. The CDR3 spells CASSSPADRVRAPRETQYF.

The chain couples TRBV5-1 to TRBJ2-1; as DNA is missing, the TRBD2 call by TCRdb cannot be tested. Per germline, CDR1 SGHRS and CDR2 YFSETQ. CDR3 length equals 16 residues. CDR3 amino acids: CASSLLAASTNNEQFF. Variable domain in full (rest from reference TRBV5-1 and TRBJ2-1): KAGVTQTPRYLIKTRGQQVTLSCSPISGHRSVSWYQQTPGQGLQFLFEYFSETQRNKGNFPGRFSGRQFSNSRSEMNVSTLELGDSALYLCASSLLAASTNNEQFFGPGTRLTVL.

The rearrangement uses TRBV12-3 or TRBV12-4 and TRBJ2-4. The CDR3 length is 16 residues. The CDR3 is CASSQVFALAKNIQYF.

This sequence joins TRBV3-1 and TRBJ2-1; TCRdb's D gene call, TRBD2, goes unchecked for lack of DNA. Germline V gives CDR1 LGHDT, CDR2 YNNKEL (reference sequence). The CDR3 sequence is 17 residues long. The CDR3 spells CASSQERTSGRDNEQFF.

The rearrangement joins TRBV20-1 to TRBJ2-7; TCRdb's assignment of TRBD1 cannot be checked, as there is no DNA. Germline V CDR1 and CDR2: DFQATT, SNEGSKA (reference sequence). This CDR3 region has 16 residues. The CDR3 sequence: CSARDGDRGGSYEQYF.

The V gene is TRBV7-2, the J gene TRBJ2-5. The CDR3 loop spans 15 amino acids. Germline values: CDR1 SGHTA, CDR2 FQGNSA. CDR3 loop: CASSLEVFRQETQYF.

The rearrangement joins TRBV16 to TRBJ2-2. CDR1 and CDR2 from the germline V gene are KGHSY and FQNENV. This CDR3 is 13 amino acids long. CDR3 sequence reads: CASSDLNTGELFF.

V gene TRBV12-3 or TRBV12-4 combines with J gene TRBJ1-2. CDR3 length: 15 residues. CDR3 amino acids: CASSEVAGTNYGYTF.

The chain couples TRBV5-1 to TRBJ2-2; without DNA, the TCRdb call of TRBD2 cannot be checked. The length of the CDR3 is 17 residues. Looked up from germline, CDR1 is SGHRS and CDR2 is YFSETQ. CDR3 region: CASSPRERIAGTGELFF. The variable domain in full, with the rest retrieved from reference TRBV5-1 and TRBJ2-2, is KAGVTQTPRYLIKTRGQQVTLSCSPISGHRSVSWYQQTPGQGLQFLFEYFSETQRNKGNFPGRFSGRQFSNSRSEMNVSTLELGDSALYLCASSPRERIAGTGELFFGEGSRLTVL.

V and J are TRBV5-1 and TRBJ1-5; TCRdb names TRBD1, which stays unverified in the absence of DNA. Germline values: CDR1 SGHRS, CDR2 YFSETQ. CDR3 length equals 16 residues. The CDR3 protein is CASSPPSSTGVQPQHF.

The chain has TRBV5-5 and TRBJ2-7; TCRdb proposes TRBD1, but this gene call is untestable without DNA. Germline CDR1 reads SGHKS; CDR2 reads YYEKEE (reference sequence). The CDR3 loop spans 15 amino acids. The CDR3 reads CASSQSREGSFEQYF.

The chain carries TRBV12-3 or TRBV12-4 and TRBJ2-5; the D call of TRBD2 rests on TCRdb alone, since no DNA is present to check it. The CDR3 runs 16 residues. The CDR3: CASSLMASGLQETQYF.

The rearrangement links TRBV9 to TRBJ2-1; TCRdb calls TRBD2, which cannot be checked without DNA. Germline values: CDR1 SGDLS, CDR2 YYNGEE. CDR3 length equals 13 residues. The chain's CDR3 is CASSATGPEGQFF. Based on the CDR3 plus reference TRBV9 and TRBJ2-1, the full variable domain is DSGVTQTPKHLITATGQRVTLRCSPRSGDLSVYWYQQSLDQGLQFLIQYYNGEERAKGNILERFSAQQFPDLHSELNLSSLELGDSALYFCASSATGPEGQFFGPGTRLTVL.

The chain links TRBV6-1 to TRBJ2-1; with no DNA, the TCRdb D assignment of TRBD2 cannot be verified. The CDR3 loop spans 13 amino acids. CDR1 and CDR2 from the germline V gene are MNHNS and SASEGT. CDR3 sequence reads: CASLAGVSNEQFF.

The chain employs TRBV7-3 and TRBJ2-4; absent DNA, TCRdb's TRBD1 call cannot be checked. The germline gives CDR1 SGHTA, CDR2 FQGTGA. This CDR3 spans 13 amino acids. The CDR3 here is CASSLDQGSIQYF.

The chain joins TRBV29-1 to TRBJ2-3; TCRdb indicates TRBD2, and absent DNA this call remains unverified. This CDR3 is built from 13 residues. Germline assignment: CDR1 SQVTM and CDR2 ANQGSEA. The CDR3 here is CSVERGGSDTQYF.

The chain couples TRBV9 to TRBJ2-5; TCRdb's D call, TRBD2, is unchecked because there is no DNA. Germline V gene lookup returns CDR1 SGDLS and CDR2 YYNGEE. The CDR3 spans 19 residues. Here the CDR3 reads CASSYRGRVAGGPQETQYF. The full variable domain, completed using reference TRBV9 and TRBJ2-5, is DSGVTQTPKHLITATGQRVTLRCSPRSGDLSVYWYQQSLDQGLQFLIQYYNGEERAKGNILERFSAQQFPDLHSELNLSSLELGDSALYFCASSYRGRVAGGPQETQYFGPGTRLLVL.

The chain carries TRBV24-1 and TRBJ2-2; TCRdb gives TRBD1 as the D gene, but with no DNA this cannot be confirmed. CDR3 length: 15 amino acids. In germline, CDR1 is KGHDR, CDR2 SFDVKD. The CDR3 sequence is CATSDLGTGSGELFF.

This sequence joins TRBV27 and TRBJ2-1; checking the TCRdb D call of TRBD2 is not possible without DNA. CDR3 size: 18 residues. CDR1 is MNHEY and CDR2 is SMNVEV in the germline V gene (reference sequence). The chain's CDR3 is CASSLVGETSGSVNEQFF.

The chain couples TRBV30 to TRBJ2-5; the TRBD2 assignment by TCRdb is unverifiable without DNA. This CDR3 region has 15 residues. CDR1 is GTSNPN and CDR2 is SVGIG in the germline V gene (reference sequence). The CDR3 here is CAWSVTSGPQETQYF.

V is TRBV7-8 and J is TRBJ2-7; TCRdb picks TRBD1, but there is no DNA to check that call. The CDR3 extends over 14 amino acids. Germline CDR1 reads SGHVS; CDR2 reads FQNEAQ. The CDR3 loop reads CASSSLGSGPEQYF.

The rearrangement uses TRBV10-3 and TRBJ2-3; TCRdb reports TRBD2, a call that lacks DNA to check it against. CDR3 size: 12 residues. Germline loops: CDR1 ENHRY, CDR2 SYGVKD. The CDR3 protein is CAITGLYYTQYF.